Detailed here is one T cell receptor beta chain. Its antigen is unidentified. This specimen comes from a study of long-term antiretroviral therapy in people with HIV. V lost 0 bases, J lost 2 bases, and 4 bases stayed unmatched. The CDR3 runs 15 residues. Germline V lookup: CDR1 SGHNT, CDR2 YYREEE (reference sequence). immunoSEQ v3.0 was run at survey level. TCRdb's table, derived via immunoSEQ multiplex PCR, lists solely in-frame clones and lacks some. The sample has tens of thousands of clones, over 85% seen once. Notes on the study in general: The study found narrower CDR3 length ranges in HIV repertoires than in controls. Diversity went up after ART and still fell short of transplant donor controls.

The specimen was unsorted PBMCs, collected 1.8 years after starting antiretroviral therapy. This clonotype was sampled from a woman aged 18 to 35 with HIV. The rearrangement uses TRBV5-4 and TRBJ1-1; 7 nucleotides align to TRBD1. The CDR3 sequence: CASSLGTGVNTEAFF. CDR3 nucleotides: TGTGCCAGCAGCTTGGGCACAGGGGTTAACACTGAAGCTTTCTTT.